This T cell receptor (beta chain) appears in the sequencing data of a study of blood T cell repertoires in COVID-19. Background on the study: Italy, Spain and the United States were the sources of the convalescent and acute COVID-19 samples. From T cells, B-cell-depleted T cells, or PBMCs came the material, which was cDNA or gDNA.

In the study's own analysis: Nucleated cell number was recorded as an estimate derived from reference gene primer amplification. The table came from immunoSEQ multiplex PCR; TCRdb's copy has only in-frame clones and leaves some out. The V and J calls and the clone size are those of that table, but D and trimming were determined from the DNA. The sample includes approximately 85,000 clones, about 92% seen only once; the top ten take about 1%. In its sample, this clone was seen a few times. V trimming: 4 bases; J trimming: 10 bases; junction bases outside the gene matches: 14. Germline V CDR1 and CDR2: KGHDR, SFDVKD. CDR3 size: 16 residues.

The source material was peripheral blood. The chain is built from TRBV24-1 and TRBJ2-1; 8 positions match TRBD1. The receptor's source is a woman between 45 and 60 years old in a cohort sampled during active COVID-19. The CDR3: CATSDPGTGPALEQFF. CDR3 nucleotides: TGTGCCACCAGTGACCCCGGGACAGGCCCTGCGTTGGAGCAGTTCTTC.